This T cell receptor beta chain was captured by sequencing in a study of glioma-infiltrating T cells after dendritic cell vaccination. Across the whole study: The vaccine used monocyte-derived dendritic cells pulsed overnight with autologous tumor lysate.

Up to roughly 2 ug genomic DNA was used for TCRB CDR3 amplification. The primer mix had 60 V beta and 13 J beta primers. Clones were sequenced by immunoSEQ multiplex PCR, and TCRdb holds only the in-frame ones, with some missing. The sample holds about 50,000 clones, approximately 90% seen once. Germline assignment: CDR1 SGDLS and CDR2 YYNGEE. Deletions cut 0 bases from V and 2 bases from J, with 9 bases between. The CDR3 extends over 14 amino acids. The time point was: after dendritic cell vaccination, including at tumor progression/relapse. The chain recombines TRBV9 with TRBJ2-7; tentatively, D is TRBD1 (6 bases). The source was blood, collected after dendritic cell vaccination. The TCR originated in a human donor with glioblastoma. DNA for the CDR3: TGTGCCAGCAGCGTAGCCCAGGGGCCCTACGAGCAGTACTTC. This encodes CASSVAQGPYEQYF.